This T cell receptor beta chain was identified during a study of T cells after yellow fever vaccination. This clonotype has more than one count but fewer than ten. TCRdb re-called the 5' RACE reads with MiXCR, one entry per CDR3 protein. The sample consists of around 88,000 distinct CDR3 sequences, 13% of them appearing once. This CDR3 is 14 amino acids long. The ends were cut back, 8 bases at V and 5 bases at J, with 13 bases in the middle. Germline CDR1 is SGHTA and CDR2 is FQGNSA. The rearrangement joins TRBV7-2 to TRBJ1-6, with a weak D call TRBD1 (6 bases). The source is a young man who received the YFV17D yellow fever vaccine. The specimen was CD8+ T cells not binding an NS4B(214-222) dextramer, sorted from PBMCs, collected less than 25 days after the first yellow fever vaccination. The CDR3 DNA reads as TGTGCCAGCGGGAGGACAGAAGATAATTCACCCCTCCACTTT. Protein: CASGRTEDNSPLHF.